The entry below gives a single T cell receptor beta chain sequence along with its context. This specimen comes from a study of blood T cell repertoires in COVID-19. The CDR3 is 13 amino acids. CDR1 GTSNPN and CDR2 SVGIG come from the germline V gene (reference sequence). With 4 bases clipped from V and 7 bases from J, the junction kept 2 bases outside the gene matches. In the original analysis: By means of reference gene primer amplification, nucleated cell counts were estimated. The method was immunoSEQ multiplex PCR; TCRdb's version includes in-frame clones alone and lacks a portion of them. V and J calls and clone size are given by that table; D and trimming were obtained from the DNA. This table holds tens of thousands of clones, around nine tenths found once.

The receptor was isolated from a human donor in a cohort sampled during active COVID-19. The sample was peripheral blood. V is TRBV30 and J is TRBJ2-1; 12 nucleotides line up with TRBD2. The CDR3 here is CAWNLAGGNEQFF. Written as DNA, the CDR3 is TGTGCCTGGAACCTAGCGGGGGGGAATGAGCAGTTCTTC.